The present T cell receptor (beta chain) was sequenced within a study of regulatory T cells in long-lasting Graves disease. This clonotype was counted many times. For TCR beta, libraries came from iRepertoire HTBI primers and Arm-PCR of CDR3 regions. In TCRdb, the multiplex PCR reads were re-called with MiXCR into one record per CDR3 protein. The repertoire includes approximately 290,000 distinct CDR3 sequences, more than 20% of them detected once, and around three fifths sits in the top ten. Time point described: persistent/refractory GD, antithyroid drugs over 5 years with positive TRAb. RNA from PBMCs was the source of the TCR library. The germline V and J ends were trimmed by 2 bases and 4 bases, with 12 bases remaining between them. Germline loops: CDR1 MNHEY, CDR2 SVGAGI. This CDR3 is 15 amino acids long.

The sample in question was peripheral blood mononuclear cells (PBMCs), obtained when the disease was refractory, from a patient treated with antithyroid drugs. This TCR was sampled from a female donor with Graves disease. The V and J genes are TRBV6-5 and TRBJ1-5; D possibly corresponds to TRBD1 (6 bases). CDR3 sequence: CASSYGAGANQPQHF. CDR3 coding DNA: TGTGCCAGCAGTTACGGCGCAGGGGCAAATCAGCCCCAGCATTTT.